This TCR beta chain appears in the sequencing data of a study of glioma-infiltrating T cells after dendritic cell vaccination. Study overall: Treatment, given 2003 to 2012, was autologous tumor lysate-pulsed dendritic cell vaccination. The vaccine used monocyte-derived dendritic cells pulsed overnight with autologous tumor lysate.

Time point reported: after dendritic cell vaccination, including at tumor progression/relapse. The V end lost 7 bases, the J end lost 0 bases, and 10 bases lay between the germline ends. The CDR3 covers 14 residues. CDR1 is LNHDA, CDR2 SQIVND, per germline (reference sequence). The method was immunoSEQ multiplex PCR; TCRdb's version includes in-frame clones alone and lacks a portion of them. The table has roughly 87,000 clones, 83% seen once. Specimen: blood, collected after dendritic cell vaccination. The receptor was isolated from a human donor with glioblastoma. This chain joins TRBV19 and TRBJ2-1, with D perhaps matching TRBD1 (6 bases). This chain's CDR3 is CASTLDSSYNEQFF. CDR3 nucleotide sequence: TGTGCCAGTACCCTGGACAGCTCCTACAATGAGCAGTTCTTC.